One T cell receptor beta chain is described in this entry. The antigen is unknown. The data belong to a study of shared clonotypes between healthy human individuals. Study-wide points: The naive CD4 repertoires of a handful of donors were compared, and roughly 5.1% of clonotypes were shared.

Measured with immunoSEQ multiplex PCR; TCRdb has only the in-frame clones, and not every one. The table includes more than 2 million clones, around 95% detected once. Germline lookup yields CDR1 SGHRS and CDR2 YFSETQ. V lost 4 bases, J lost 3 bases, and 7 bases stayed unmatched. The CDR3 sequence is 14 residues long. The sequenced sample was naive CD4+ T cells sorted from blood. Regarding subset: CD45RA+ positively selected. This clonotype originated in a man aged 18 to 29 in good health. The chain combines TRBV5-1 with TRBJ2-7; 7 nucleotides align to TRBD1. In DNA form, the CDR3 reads TGCGCCAGCAGCCCCTCGGGACAGATCTACGAGCAGTACTTC. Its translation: CASSPSGQIYEQYF.